Shown below are 15 T cell receptor beta chains from a single sample sequenced in a study of beta chain features in type 1 diabetes. Points from the study as a whole: Among all four CD4+ subsets, Type 1 diabetes patients had TCRB CDR3s that were moderately but significantly shorter.

Their target antigens are unknown. Investigators reverse transcribed all isolated RNA, so they sequenced expressed TCRB transcripts. Repertoires were generated with immunoSEQ multiplex PCR, while TCRdb's copy carries only in-frame clones and drops some. The repertoire holds approximately 60,000 clones, with around 53% as singletons. The sequenced sample was Tregs from blood. Source of these receptors: a woman in her forties with type 1 diabetes.

This sequence joins TRBV19 and TRBJ1-5; weak D call: TRBD1 (6 bases). Per germline, CDR1 LNHDA and CDR2 SQIVND (reference sequence). The ends were cut back, 9 bases at V and 5 bases at J, with 11 bases in the middle. The CDR3 length is 12 residues. The DNA of the CDR3 is TGTGCCAGAAAACGACAGGATCAGCCCCAGCATTTT. Amino acid sequence: CARKRQDQPQHF.

This chain joins TRBV5-1 and TRBJ2-6; a weak D match, TRBD1 (6 bases). Looked up from germline, CDR1 is SGHRS and CDR2 is YFSETQ. The CDR3 is 18 amino acids. Trimming pared 0 bases from V and 0 bases from J, leaving 13 bases between. The DNA for the CDR3 is TGCGCCAGCAGCTTGGGAGGTGGGGGCAACTCTGGGGCCAACGTCCTGACTTTC. Amino acid sequence: CASSLGGGGNSGANVLTF.

The V call is TRBV27, the J call TRBJ2-1; 9 bases map to TRBD1. CDR1 MNHEY and CDR2 SMNVEV come from the germline V gene (reference sequence). The V gene end was trimmed by 6 bases and the J gene end by 0 bases; junction bases not matched to a gene: 3. The CDR3 spans 15 residues. The CDR3 DNA is TGTGCCAGCAGACAACAGGGGGCCTCCTACAATGAGCAGTTCTTC. Its translation is CASRQQGASYNEQFF.

The J gene is TRBJ2-1, the V gene TRBV5-1; D might be TRBD1 (7 bases). Germline CDR1 SGHRS, CDR2 YFSETQ. The V end was cut by 0 bases, the J end by 5 bases, with 15 bases between. There are 16 residues in the CDR3. CDR3 in amino acids: CASSLGWRGQNNEQFF. CDR3 nucleotides: TGCGCCAGCAGCTTGGGTTGGCGGGGACAGAACAATGAGCAGTTCTTC.

This clone was counted only a few times. The rearrangement uses TRBV6-5 and TRBJ1-1; TRBD1 matches at 8 bases. With 5 bases clipped from V and 7 bases from J, the junction kept 6 bases outside the gene matches. The CDR3 contains 13 residues. Per germline, CDR1 MNHEY and CDR2 SVGAGI. CDR3: CASSEVGQGEAFF. CDR3 in DNA: TGTGCCAGCAGTGAAGTCGGACAGGGTGAAGCTTTCTTT.

There are a few counts of this clone. This sequence joins TRBV7-3 and TRBJ2-1; 9 positions agree with TRBD2. The CDR3 contains 18 residues. CDR1 and CDR2 from the germline V gene are SGHTA and FQGTGA. The junction had 14 bases not matched to a gene; V was cut back by 1 base and J by 7 bases. This CDR3 reads CASSLKPPRLAGLNEQFF. The DNA of the CDR3 is TGTGCCAGCAGCTTAAAACCCCCACGCCTAGCGGGATTAAATGAGCAGTTCTTC.

The CDR3 loop reads CASSRTTTYNEQFF. Written as DNA, the CDR3 is TGTGCCAGCTCACGGACAACGACCTACAATGAGCAGTTCTTC. This sequence joins TRBV18 and TRBJ2-1; TRBD1 is a possible D gene (5 bases). Germline V gene data show CDR1 as KGHSH and CDR2 as LQKENI. V was pared by 4 bases and J by 2 bases, with 9 bases between. The CDR3 extends over 14 amino acids. Filled out from reference TRBV18 and TRBJ2-1, the complete variable domain reads NAGVMQNPRHLVRRRGQEARLRCSPMKGHSHVYWYRQLPEEGLKFMVYLQKENIIDESGMPKERFSAEFPKEGPSILRIQQVVRGDSAAYFCASSRTTTYNEQFFGPGTRLTVL.

The J gene is TRBJ2-5, the V gene TRBV7-2; the D gene is possibly TRBD1 (5 bases). The closer fit of TRBJ2-7 to the DNA end suggests the J call may be wrong. CDR3 length: 14 residues. Germline V CDR1 and CDR2: SGHTA, FQGNSA. As DNA, the CDR3 is TGTGCCAGCAGCTTAGTAGGGGCGAAGAACGAGCAGTACTTC. It codes for CASSLVGAKNEQYF.

This clone was observed a handful of times. The chain carries TRBV29-1 and TRBJ1-5, with unresolved D. The germline gives CDR1 SQVTM, CDR2 ANQGSEA. V lost 6 bases and J lost 4, with 13 bases in between. The CDR3 contains 13 residues. This chain's CDR3 is CSVRNDENQPQHF. CDR3 coding DNA: TGCAGCGTGAGGAACGATGAGAATCAGCCCCAGCATTTT.

The V call is TRBV19, the J call TRBJ2-2; D is unresolved. Germline CDR1 is LNHDA and CDR2 is SQIVND (reference sequence). The CDR3 extends over 14 amino acids. V was trimmed by 7 bases and J by 0 bases, leaving 9 bases between them. The CDR3 loop is CASTRTANTGELFF. The CDR3 region has the DNA TGTGCCAGTACCCGTACAGCGAACACCGGGGAGCTGTTTTTT.

V and J are TRBV6-5 and TRBJ1-1; 8 nucleotides agree with TRBD1. The CDR3 is made up of 14 amino acids. The germline gives CDR1 MNHEY, CDR2 SVGAGI. J lost 0 bases, V lost 6 bases, and 3 bases had no gene match. Here the CDR3 reads CASRQDRVNTEAFF. For the CDR3, the DNA is TGTGCCAGCAGACAGGACAGGGTGAACACTGAAGCTTTCTTT.

J is TRBJ1-2 and V is TRBV19; D possibly corresponds to TRBD1 (5 bases). The length of the CDR3 is 18 residues. V was clipped by 3 bases and J by 5 bases, with 25 bases between them. Germline CDR1 is LNHDA and CDR2 is SQIVND (reference sequence). This CDR3 reads CASSIISRGASLGYGYTF. The CDR3 bases are TGTGCCAGTAGTATTATCTCTCGTGGGGCAAGCTTGGGATATGGCTACACCTTC.

V usage is TRBV6-1 and J usage is TRBJ1-1; D is undetermined. The CDR3 is 12 residues long. CDR1 and CDR2 from the germline V gene are MNHNS and SASEGT. V lost 5 bases and J lost 4, with 8 bases in between. The CDR3 reads CASSRLATEAFF. The CDR3 nucleotides are TGTGCCAGCAGTCGACTTGCCACTGAAGCTTTCTTT.

This clone showed up just once. The V call is TRBV7-2, the J call TRBJ2-6, with D perhaps TRBD2 (7 bases). The CDR3 covers 16 residues. The V gene lost 3 bases and the J gene lost 4 bases, with 13 bases spanning the gap. Germline loops: CDR1 SGHTA, CDR2 FQGNSA. CDR3 residues: CASSLLGGPGANVLTF. CDR3 in DNA: TGTGCCAGCAGCTTGCTGGGGGGGCCAGGGGCCAACGTCCTGACTTTC.

CDR3 nucleotides: TGTGCCAGCAGCCCGAGGTCAGGGGGCGTCTCTGGGGCCAACGTCCTGACTTTC. Its protein product is CASSPRSGGVSGANVLTF. The rearrangement joins TRBV7-2 to TRBJ2-6; TRBD1 agrees at 8 bases. CDR3 length: 18 residues. Germline V lookup: CDR1 SGHTA, CDR2 FQGNSA. The V segment lost 5 bases and the J segment 0 bases; nucleotides outside the gene matches: 9.